These 5 T cell receptor beta chains originate from one sample sequenced in a study of naive CD8 T cells in extremely preterm neonates. The table came from immunoSEQ multiplex PCR; TCRdb's copy has only in-frame clones and leaves some out. There are roughly 7,900 clones in the sample; more than 95% occur only once, and 2.5% to 3.5% lies in the top ten. The specimen was naive CD8+ T cells from blood. The source of these receptors is a human donor in good health.

This sequence joins TRBV6-5 and TRBJ1-6; 9 bases match TRBD1. Trimming took 6 bases from V and 11 from J; bases not matched to a gene: 11. This CDR3 region has 15 residues. Germline CDR1 and CDR2: MNHEY and SVGAGI. This CDR3 is CASRKGQGTSPPLHF. CDR3 sequence (DNA): TGTGCCAGCAGGAAAGGACAGGGGACTTCTCCACCCCTCCACTTT.

The chain joins TRBV7-9 to TRBJ2-3, with TRBD2 matching over 11 bases. The CDR3 covers 15 residues. CDR1 is SEHNR and CDR2 is FQNEAQ in the germline V gene (reference sequence). With V trimmed by 4 bases and J by 4 bases, 4 bases remained unmatched. For the CDR3, the DNA is TGTGCCAGCAGCTCACTAGCGGGAGTCGCAGATACGCAGTATTTT. It specifies CASSSLAGVADTQYF.

Turning to this clone: The germline gene is not matched at one end of the junction; a read error may be the cause. Within the sample, other DNA sequences also encode this same CDR3. This chain uses TRBV11-2 with TRBJ2-7; D gene uncertain. The germline V gene has CDR1 SGHAT and CDR2 FQNNGV. This CDR3 is 11 amino acids long. The DNA of the CDR3 is TGCGCCAGCAGCTTAACGGGTGAGCAGTACTTC. Translated, it gives CASSLTGEQYF.

The chain recombines TRBV6-6 with TRBJ2-2; D remains unclear. Germline CDR1 reads MNHNY; CDR2 reads SVGAGI (reference sequence). The CDR3 runs to 12 residues. Trimming pared 6 bases from V and 2 bases from J, leaving 4 bases between. The CDR3 spells CASSLNTGELFF. The CDR3, as DNA: TGTGCCAGCAGCCTTAACACCGGGGAGCTGTTTTTT.

CDR3 bases: TGTGCCAGCAGTTACTCGAGTGGCGGCCTTAACTATGGCTACACCTTC. Encoded protein: CASSYSSGGLNYGYTF. This rearrangement joins TRBV6-5 to TRBJ1-2; D call uncertain. V was clipped by 0 bases and J by 1 base, with 12 bases between them. Looked up from germline, CDR1 is MNHEY and CDR2 is SVGAGI. The CDR3 is made up of 16 amino acids.